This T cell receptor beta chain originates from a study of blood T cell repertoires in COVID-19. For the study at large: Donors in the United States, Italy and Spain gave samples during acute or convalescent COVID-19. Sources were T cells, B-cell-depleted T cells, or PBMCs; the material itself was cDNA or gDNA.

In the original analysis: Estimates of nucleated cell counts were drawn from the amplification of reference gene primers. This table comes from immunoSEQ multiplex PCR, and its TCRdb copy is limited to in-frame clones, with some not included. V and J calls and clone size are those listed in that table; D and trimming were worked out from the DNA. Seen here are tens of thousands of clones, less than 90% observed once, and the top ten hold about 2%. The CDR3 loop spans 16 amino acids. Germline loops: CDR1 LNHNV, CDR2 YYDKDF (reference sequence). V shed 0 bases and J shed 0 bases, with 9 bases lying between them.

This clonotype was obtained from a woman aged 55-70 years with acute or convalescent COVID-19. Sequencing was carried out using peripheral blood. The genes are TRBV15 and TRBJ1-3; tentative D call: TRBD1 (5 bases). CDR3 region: CATSRDKGHSGNTIYF. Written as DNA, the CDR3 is TGTGCCACCAGCAGAGACAAAGGACACTCTGGAAACACCATATATTTT. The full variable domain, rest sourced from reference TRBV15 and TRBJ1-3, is DAMVIQNPRYQVTQFGKPVTLSCSQTLNHNVMYWYQQKSSQAPKLLFHYYDKDFNNEADTPDNFQSRRPNTSFCFLDIRSPGLGDTAMYLCATSRDKGHSGNTIYFGEGSWLTVV.